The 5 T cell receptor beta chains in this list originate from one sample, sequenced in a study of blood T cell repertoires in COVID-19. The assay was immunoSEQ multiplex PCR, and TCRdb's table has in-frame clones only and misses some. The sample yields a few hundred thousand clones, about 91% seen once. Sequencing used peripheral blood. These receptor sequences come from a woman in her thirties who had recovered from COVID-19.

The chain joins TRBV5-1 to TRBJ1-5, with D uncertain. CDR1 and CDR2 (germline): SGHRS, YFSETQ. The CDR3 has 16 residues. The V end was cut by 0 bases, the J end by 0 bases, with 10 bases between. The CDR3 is CASSLGEHYSNQPQHF. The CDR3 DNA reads TGCGCCAGCAGCTTGGGAGAGCACTATAGCAATCAGCCCCAGCATTTT.

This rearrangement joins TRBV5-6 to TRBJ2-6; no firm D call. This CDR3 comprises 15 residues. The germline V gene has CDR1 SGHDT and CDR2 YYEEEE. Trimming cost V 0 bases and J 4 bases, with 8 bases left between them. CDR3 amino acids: CASSLGRMGANVLTF. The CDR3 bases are TGTGCCAGCAGCTTGGGCAGGATGGGGGCCAACGTCCTGACTTTC.

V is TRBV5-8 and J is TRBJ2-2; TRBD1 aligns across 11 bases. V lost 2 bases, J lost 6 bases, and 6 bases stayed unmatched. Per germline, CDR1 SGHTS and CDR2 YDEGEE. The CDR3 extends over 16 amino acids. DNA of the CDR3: TGTGCCAGCAGCTTAACACGGACAGGGGGCCCCGGGGAGCTGTTTTTT. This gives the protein CASSLTRTGGPGELFF.

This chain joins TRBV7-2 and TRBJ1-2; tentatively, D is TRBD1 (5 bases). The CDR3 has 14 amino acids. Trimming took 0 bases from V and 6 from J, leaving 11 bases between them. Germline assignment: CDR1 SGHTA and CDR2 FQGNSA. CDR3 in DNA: TGTGCCAGCAGCTTAGCGTCAGGGAAGGATGGCTACACCTTC. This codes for CASSLASGKDGYTF.

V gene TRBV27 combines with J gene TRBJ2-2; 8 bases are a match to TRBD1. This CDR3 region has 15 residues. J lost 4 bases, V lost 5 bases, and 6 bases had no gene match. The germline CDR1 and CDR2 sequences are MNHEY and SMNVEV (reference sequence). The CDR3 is CASSGQGIATGELFF. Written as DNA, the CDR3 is TGTGCCAGCAGTGGACAGGGTATTGCCACCGGGGAGCTGTTTTTT.